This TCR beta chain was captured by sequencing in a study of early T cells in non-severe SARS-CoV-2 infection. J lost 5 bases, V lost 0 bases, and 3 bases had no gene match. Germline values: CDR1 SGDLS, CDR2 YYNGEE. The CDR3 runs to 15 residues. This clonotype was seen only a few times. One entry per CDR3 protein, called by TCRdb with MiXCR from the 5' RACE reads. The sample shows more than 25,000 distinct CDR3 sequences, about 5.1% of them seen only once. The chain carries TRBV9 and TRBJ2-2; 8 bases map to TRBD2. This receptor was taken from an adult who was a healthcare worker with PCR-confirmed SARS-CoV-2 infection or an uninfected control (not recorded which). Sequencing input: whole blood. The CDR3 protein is CASSVALAGTGELFF. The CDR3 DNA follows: TGTGCCAGCAGCGTAGCTTTAGCGGGGACCGGGGAGCTGTTTTTT. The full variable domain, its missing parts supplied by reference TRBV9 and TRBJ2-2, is DSGVTQTPKHLITATGQRVTLRCSPRSGDLSVYWYQQSLDQGLQFLIQYYNGEERAKGNILERFSAQQFPDLHSELNLSSLELGDSALYFCASSVALAGTGELFFGEGSRLTVL.